These T cell receptor beta chains were read from a single sample in a study of cytomegalovirus exposure and HLA in healthy donors. The repertoire was sequenced with immunoSEQ multiplex PCR; TCRdb's copy has only in-frame clones and lacks some. The sample has roughly 170,000 clones, more than 65% seen once; the top ten hold more than 0.95%. Sequencing input: PBMCs. The receptor set was obtained from a girl aged 2-9 years in good health and CMV-seropositive. The CDR3 runs from the conserved cysteine through the conserved F or W. Each record gives: CDR3 protein, CDR3 DNA, D gene, clone size, J gene, V gene. The D gene is left open where the match is weak. The size field is filled for only some rows; it gives once, few, many or a size class.

CASSDSGAGDTQYF	TGTGCCAGCAGTGACTCAGGGGCAGGAGATACGCAGTATTTT	-	-	TRBJ2-3	TRBV6-4
CASSVRGYNEQFF	TGTGCCAGCAGCGTGAGGGGGTACAATGAGCAGTTCTTC	-	-	TRBJ2-1	TRBV7-6
CASHGWSSYNEQFF	TGTGCCAGCCACGGTTGGAGCTCCTACAATGAGCAGTTCTTC	-	once	TRBJ2-1	TRBV27
CASSPTPSRGNYGYTF	TGTGCCAGCAGCCCTACCCCATCGCGGGGGAACTATGGCTACACCTTC	-	-	TRBJ1-2	TRBV5-4
CASVPGLGGCEQYF	TGTGCCAGCGTTCCGGGACTAGGTGGTTGCGAGCAGTACTTC	-	-	TRBJ2-7	TRBV21-1
CAWSVGDSGGGYTF	TGTGCCTGGAGTGTGGGGGACAGCGGGGGAGGCTACACCTTC	TRBD1	-	TRBJ1-2	TRBV30
CASSWLRRELDTQYF	TGTGCCAGCAGCTGGCTCCGGCGGGAGTTGGATACGCAGTATTTT	TRBD2	-	TRBJ2-3	TRBV5-8
CASSPRGTNTQYF	TGTGCCAGCAGCCCCCGGGGGACGAATACGCAGTATTTT	-	-	TRBJ2-3	TRBV9
CASSLEGLNNEKLFF	TGCGCCAGCAGCTTGGAGGGACTGAATAATGAAAAACTGTTTTTT	-	few	TRBJ1-4	TRBV5-1
CASSSGGPTNEQFF	TGTGCCAGTTCTAGCGGGGGGCCGACCAATGAGCAGTTCTTC	TRBD2	-	TRBJ2-1	TRBV7-3
CAWSVRRRGYEQYF	TGTGCCTGGAGTGTACGGCGGAGGGGCTACGAGCAGTACTTC	-	-	TRBJ2-7	TRBV30
CASSYQGPSGANVLTF	TGTGCCAGCAGTTACCAGGGCCCCTCTGGGGCCAACGTCCTGACTTTC	-	once	TRBJ2-6	TRBV28
CASSLSGQGHYGYTF	TGTGCCAGCAGTCTATCGGGACAGGGGCATTATGGCTACACCTTC	TRBD1	-	TRBJ1-2	TRBV6-5
CASSESSGANVLTF	TGTGCCAGCAGCGAGAGCTCTGGGGCCAACGTCCTGACTTTC	-	once	TRBJ2-6	TRBV28
CASRPPGGDTQYF	TGTGCCAGCAGGCCACCCGGGGGAGATACGCAGTATTTT	-	-	TRBJ2-3	TRBV6-1
CAWSWVGRVEGEAFF	TGTGCCTGGAGTTGGGTGGGCAGGGTGGAAGGTGAAGCTTTCTTT	-	-	TRBJ1-1	TRBV30
CASRLESSYNEQFF	TGTGCCAGCAGACTAGAGAGCTCCTACAATGAGCAGTTCTTC	-	few	TRBJ2-1	TRBV2
CASSRRQGLTEAFF	TGTGCCAGCAGCCGGCGACAGGGATTAACTGAAGCTTTCTTT	TRBD1	few	TRBJ1-1	TRBV5-6
CASSERRGMNTEAFF	TGTGCCAGCAGTGAAAGGAGAGGAATGAACACTGAAGCTTTCTTT	-	-	TRBJ1-1	TRBV6-1
CAPQETGPDSKNIQYF	TGTGCTCCCCAAGAGACGGGTCCTGACTCAAAAAACATTCAGTACTTC	-	-	TRBJ2-4	TRBV10-3
CASSDQTGYPDTQYF	TGTGCCAGCAGTGACCAGACAGGGTACCCAGATACGCAGTATTTT	TRBD1	-	TRBJ2-3	TRBV6-1
CASSQGSRGLVEKLFF	TGCGCCAGCAGCCAAGGGAGCAGGGGGCTTGTTGAAAAACTGTTTTTT	TRBD1	-	TRBJ1-4	TRBV4-1
CASSIGRRETQYF	TGTGCCAGTAGTATTGGGAGGAGGGAGACCCAGTACTTC	-	-	TRBJ2-5	TRBV19
CASSYSKDRGEKLFF	TGTGCCAGCAGTTACTCGAAGGACAGGGGTGAAAAACTGTTTTTT	TRBD1	few	TRBJ1-4	TRBV6-6
CAWSETGTGNQPQHF	TGTGCCTGGAGCGAAACCGGGACAGGGAATCAGCCCCAGCATTTT	TRBD1	-	TRBJ1-5	TRBV30
CASSLAGVYNEQFF	TGTGCCAGCAGCTTAGCGGGAGTATACAATGAGCAGTTCTTC	TRBD2	-	TRBJ2-1	TRBV5-4
CATSRGGGEQFF	TGTGCCACCAGCAGGGGGGGAGGTGAGCAGTTCTTC	-	-	TRBJ2-1	TRBV15
CASRSTRGGNEQFF	TGCGCCAGCAGGTCGACGAGAGGTGGCAATGAGCAGTTCTTC	-	few	TRBJ2-1	TRBV10-2
CASSLSGGIKSGANVLTF	TGTGCCAGCAGCCTGTCAGGGGGCATAAAATCTGGGGCCAACGTCCTGACTTTC	TRBD1	-	TRBJ2-6	TRBV14
CASTPSAGTNTGELFF	TGTGCCAGCACGCCCTCGGCAGGGACGAACACCGGGGAGCTGTTTTTT	-	-	TRBJ2-2	TRBV2
CASSPRDILSYNEQFF	TGTGCCAGCAGTCCGAGGGATATTCTCTCCTACAATGAGCAGTTCTTC	-	-	TRBJ2-1	TRBV6-9
CASSPLEGEYTEAFF	TGCGCCAGCAGCCCACTTGAGGGGGAATACACTGAAGCTTTCTTT	-	-	TRBJ1-1	TRBV5-1
CSVVPGGNTEAFF	TGCAGCGTTGTACCAGGGGGCAACACTGAAGCTTTCTTT	TRBD1	-	TRBJ1-1	TRBV29-1
CASSLASSGRPYEQYF	TGTGCCAGCAGCTTAGCGTCCAGCGGGAGACCTTACGAGCAGTACTTC	TRBD2	-	TRBJ2-7	TRBV11-2
CASSLGAGGGTEAFF	TGCGCCAGCAGCTTGGGGGCAGGGGGTGGCACTGAAGCTTTCTTT	TRBD1	-	TRBJ1-1	TRBV5-1
CASRAGGRSFDGYTF	TGCGCCAGCAGGGCAGGGGGCCGCAGTTTCGATGGCTACACCTTC	TRBD1	-	TRBJ1-2	TRBV5-1
CASSLVWQGNEEQYF	TGTGCCAGTAGCTTAGTGTGGCAGGGCAATGAAGAGCAGTACTTC	-	-	TRBJ2-7	TRBV19
CATSYRTGPGEQYF	TGTGCCACCAGCTACCGGACAGGGCCGGGGGAGCAGTACTTC	TRBD1	-	TRBJ2-7	TRBV15
CATSRVESSYEQYF	TGTGCCACCAGCAGAGTAGAGAGCTCCTACGAGCAGTACTTC	-	-	TRBJ2-7	TRBV15
CASRQGAIYEQYF	TGTGCCAGTCGACAGGGGGCTATCTACGAGCAGTACTTC	TRBD1	-	TRBJ2-7	TRBV28
CASIVTGGGGGYTF	TGTGCCAGTATTGTCACGGGCGGCGGAGGTGGCTACACCTTC	-	-	TRBJ1-2	TRBV19